This T cell receptor beta chain stems from a study of Graves' ophthalmopathy and Graves' hyperthyroidism. Study details: There was a collection of peripheral blood at initial diagnosis, before any treatment.

Patients with other autoimmune diseases, uncontrolled infections, pregnancy or lactation were excluded. Investigators amplified TCR beta CDR3 regions from RNA transcripts. HTBI-primed first-round RT-PCR preceded second-round multiplex PCR. In TCRdb, the multiplex PCR reads were re-called with MiXCR into one record per CDR3 protein. The sample includes 57,000 or so distinct CDR3 sequences, more than 40% seen only once; the top ten take 4.7%. The CDR3 loop spans 16 amino acids. Germline V gene data show CDR1 as SGHTA and CDR2 as FQGNSA. With V trimmed by 5 bases and J by 3 bases, 8 bases remained unmatched.

The sequenced sample consisted of peripheral blood. This TCR derives from an adult woman with Graves' ophthalmopathy. The V and J genes are TRBV7-2 and TRBJ2-1; 9 bases fit TRBD2. CDR3 loop: CASSRVSGSFYNEQFF. The DNA of the CDR3 is TGTGCCAGCAGCCGGGTTAGCGGGAGCTTCTACAATGAGCAGTTCTTC.